This T cell receptor (beta chain) originates from a study of neurological immune-mediated disorders. This CDR3 spans 20 amino acids. V shed 2 bases, J shed 4 bases, and the junction held 17 bases outside the gene matches. The germline gives CDR1 SGHRS, CDR2 YFSETQ. In its sample, this clonotype was seen many times. Template-switch 5'RACE cDNA synthesis added a 10-nucleotide unique molecular identifier. Via MiXCR, TCRdb re-called the 5' RACE reads, giving one row per CDR3 protein. The table lists about 70,000 distinct CDR3 sequences, approximately 3.3% of them singletons. The genes are TRBV5-1 and TRBJ2-1, with 11 bases lining up with TRBD2. Sequencing input: PBMCs. The sequence derives from a woman aged 50 to 60 with multiple sclerosis. CDR3 DNA: TGCGCCAGCAGCTTCCCGGCTAGCGGGAGGCCCTCCCCTACTTACAATGAGCAGTTCTTC. Translated: CASSFPASGRPSPTYNEQFF.